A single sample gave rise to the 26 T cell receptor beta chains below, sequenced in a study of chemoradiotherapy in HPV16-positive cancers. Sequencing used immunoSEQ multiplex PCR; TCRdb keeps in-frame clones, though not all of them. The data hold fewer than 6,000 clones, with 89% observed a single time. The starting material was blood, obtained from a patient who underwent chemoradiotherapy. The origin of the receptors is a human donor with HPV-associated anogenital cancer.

Here the CDR3 DNA reads TGTGCCTGGAGTAGGAGCGGGGGGCGGTACGAGCAGTACTTC. It codes for CAWSRSGGRYEQYF. This chain connects TRBV30 to TRBJ2-7; 9 nucleotides match TRBD2. The CDR3 length is 14 residues. From germline, CDR1 is GTSNPN and CDR2 SVGIG (reference sequence). V dropped 2 bases and J dropped 4; count of bases not matched to a gene: 6. Variable domain in full (rest from reference TRBV30 and TRBJ2-7): SQTIHQWPATLVQPVGSPLSLECTVEGTSNPNLYWYRQAAGRGLQLLFYSVGIGQISSEVPQNLSASRPQDRQFILSSKKLLLSDSGFYLCAWSRSGGRYEQYFGPGTRLTVT.

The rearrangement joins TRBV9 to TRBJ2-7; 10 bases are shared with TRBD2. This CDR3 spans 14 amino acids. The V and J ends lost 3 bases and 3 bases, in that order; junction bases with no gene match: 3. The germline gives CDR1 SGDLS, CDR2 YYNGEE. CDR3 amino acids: CASSEGLANYEQYF. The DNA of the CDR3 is TGTGCCAGCAGCGAGGGACTAGCGAACTACGAGCAGTACTTC.

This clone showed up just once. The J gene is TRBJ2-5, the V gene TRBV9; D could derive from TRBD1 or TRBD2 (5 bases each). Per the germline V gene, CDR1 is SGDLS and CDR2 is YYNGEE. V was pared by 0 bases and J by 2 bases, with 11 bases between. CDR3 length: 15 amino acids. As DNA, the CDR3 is TGTGCCAGCAGCGTAGCTGTGGGGGAACAAGAGACCCAGTACTTC. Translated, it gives CASSVAVGEQETQYF.

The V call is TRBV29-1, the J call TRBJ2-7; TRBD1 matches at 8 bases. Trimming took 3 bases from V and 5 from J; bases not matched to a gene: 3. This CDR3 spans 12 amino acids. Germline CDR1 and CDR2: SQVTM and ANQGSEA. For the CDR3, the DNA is TGCAGCGTTGATGGACAGGGAAACGAGCAGTACTTC. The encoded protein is CSVDGQGNEQYF.

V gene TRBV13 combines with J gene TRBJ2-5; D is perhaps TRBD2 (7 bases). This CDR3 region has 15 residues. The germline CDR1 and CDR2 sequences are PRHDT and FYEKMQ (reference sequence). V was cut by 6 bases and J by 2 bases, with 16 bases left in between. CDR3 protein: CASSTMGGGQETQYF. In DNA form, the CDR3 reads TGTGCCAGCAGTACAATGGGAGGGGGTCAAGAGACCCAGTACTTC.

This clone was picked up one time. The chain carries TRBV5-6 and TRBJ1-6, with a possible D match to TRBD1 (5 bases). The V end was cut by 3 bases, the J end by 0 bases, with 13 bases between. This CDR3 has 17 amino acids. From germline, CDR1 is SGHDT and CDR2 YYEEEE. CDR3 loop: CASSWGSHSSYNSPLHF. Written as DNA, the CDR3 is TGTGCCAGCAGCTGGGGGAGCCACAGCTCCTATAATTCACCCCTCCACTTT.

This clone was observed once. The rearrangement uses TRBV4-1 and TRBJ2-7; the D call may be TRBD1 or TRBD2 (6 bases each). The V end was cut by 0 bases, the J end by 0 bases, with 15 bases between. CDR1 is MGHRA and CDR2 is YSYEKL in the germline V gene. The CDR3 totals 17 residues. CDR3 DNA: TGCGCCAGCAGCCAAGACCCCCTACGGGGGCTCTCCTACGAGCAGTACTTC. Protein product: CASSQDPLRGLSYEQYF.

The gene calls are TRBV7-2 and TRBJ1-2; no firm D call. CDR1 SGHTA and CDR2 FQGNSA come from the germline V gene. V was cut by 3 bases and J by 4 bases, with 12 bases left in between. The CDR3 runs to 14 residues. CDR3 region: CASSLDGATYGYTF. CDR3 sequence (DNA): TGTGCCAGCAGCTTGGACGGAGCGACCTATGGCTACACCTTC.

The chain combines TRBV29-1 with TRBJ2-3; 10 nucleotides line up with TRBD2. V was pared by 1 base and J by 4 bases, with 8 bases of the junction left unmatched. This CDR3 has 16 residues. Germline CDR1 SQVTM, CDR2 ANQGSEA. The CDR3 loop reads CSVEGPSSGSPDTQYF. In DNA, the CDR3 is TGCAGCGTTGAAGGGCCCTCTAGCGGGAGCCCAGATACGCAGTATTTT.

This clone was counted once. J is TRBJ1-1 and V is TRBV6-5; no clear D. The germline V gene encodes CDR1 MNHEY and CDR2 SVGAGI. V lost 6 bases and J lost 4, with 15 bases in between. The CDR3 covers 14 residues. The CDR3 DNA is TGTGCCAGCAGCCGGAAACGCCCGGGCACTGAAGCTTTCTTT. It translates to CASSRKRPGTEAFF.

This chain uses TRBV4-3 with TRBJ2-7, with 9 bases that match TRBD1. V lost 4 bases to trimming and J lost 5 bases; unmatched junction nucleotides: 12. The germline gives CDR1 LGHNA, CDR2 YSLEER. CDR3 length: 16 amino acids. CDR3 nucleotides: TGCGCCAGCAGCCCCGGTCTAGGGACAGGGATTCACGAGCAGTACTTC. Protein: CASSPGLGTGIHEQYF.

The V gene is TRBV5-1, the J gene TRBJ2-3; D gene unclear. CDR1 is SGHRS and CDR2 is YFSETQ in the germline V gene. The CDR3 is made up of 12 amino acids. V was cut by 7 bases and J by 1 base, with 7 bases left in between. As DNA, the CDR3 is TGCGCCAGCGCACTTGGCACAGATACGCAGTATTTT. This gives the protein CASALGTDTQYF.

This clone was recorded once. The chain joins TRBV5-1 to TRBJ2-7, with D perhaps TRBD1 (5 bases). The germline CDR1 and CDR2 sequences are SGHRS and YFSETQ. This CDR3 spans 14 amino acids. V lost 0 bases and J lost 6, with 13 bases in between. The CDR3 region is CASSLAGNVAEQYF. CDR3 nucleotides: TGCGCCAGCAGCTTGGCAGGGAACGTAGCCGAGCAGTACTTC.

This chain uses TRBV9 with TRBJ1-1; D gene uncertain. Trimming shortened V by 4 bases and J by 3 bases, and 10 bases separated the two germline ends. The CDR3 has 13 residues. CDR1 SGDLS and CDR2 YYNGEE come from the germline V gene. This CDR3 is CASSLGSDTEAFF. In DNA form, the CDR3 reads TGTGCCAGCAGCCTCGGGTCGGACACTGAAGCTTTCTTT. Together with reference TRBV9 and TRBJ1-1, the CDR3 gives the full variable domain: DSGVTQTPKHLITATGQRVTLRCSPRSGDLSVYWYQQSLDQGLQFLIQYYNGEERAKGNILERFSAQQFPDLHSELNLSSLELGDSALYFCASSLGSDTEAFFGQGTRLTVV.

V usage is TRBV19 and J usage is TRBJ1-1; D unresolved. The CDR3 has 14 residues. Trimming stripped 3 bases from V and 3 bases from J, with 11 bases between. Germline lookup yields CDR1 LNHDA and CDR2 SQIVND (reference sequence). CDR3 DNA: TGTGCCAGTAGTATTCTCGGACCGGACACTGAAGCTTTCTTT. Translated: CASSILGPDTEAFF.

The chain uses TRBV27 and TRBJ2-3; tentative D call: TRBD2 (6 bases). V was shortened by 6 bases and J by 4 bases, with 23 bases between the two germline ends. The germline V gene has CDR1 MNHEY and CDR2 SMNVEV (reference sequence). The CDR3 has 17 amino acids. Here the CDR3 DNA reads TGTGCCAGCAGCCCAGGGCAGGGACGGCGGGGAGCAGATACGCAGTATTTT. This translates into CASSPGQGRRGADTQYF.

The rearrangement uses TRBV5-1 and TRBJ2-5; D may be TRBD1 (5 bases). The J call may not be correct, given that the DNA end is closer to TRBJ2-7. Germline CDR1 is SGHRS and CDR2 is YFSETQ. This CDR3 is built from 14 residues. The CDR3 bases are TGCGCCAGCAGCTTGGAAGGGGCGCGTCGCGAGCAGTACTTC. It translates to CASSLEGARREQYF.

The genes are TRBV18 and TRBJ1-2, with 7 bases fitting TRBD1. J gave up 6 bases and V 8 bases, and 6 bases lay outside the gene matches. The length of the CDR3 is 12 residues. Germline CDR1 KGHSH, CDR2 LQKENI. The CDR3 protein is CASGYRGDGYTF. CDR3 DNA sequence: TGTGCCAGCGGCTACAGGGGAGATGGCTACACCTTC.

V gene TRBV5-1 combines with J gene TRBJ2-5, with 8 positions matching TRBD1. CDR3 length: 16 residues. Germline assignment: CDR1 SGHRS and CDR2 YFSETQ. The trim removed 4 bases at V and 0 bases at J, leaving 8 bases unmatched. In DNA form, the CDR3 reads TGCGCCAGCAGCGGGGGGACAGGAGGGTACCAAGAGACCCAGTACTTC. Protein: CASSGGTGGYQETQYF.

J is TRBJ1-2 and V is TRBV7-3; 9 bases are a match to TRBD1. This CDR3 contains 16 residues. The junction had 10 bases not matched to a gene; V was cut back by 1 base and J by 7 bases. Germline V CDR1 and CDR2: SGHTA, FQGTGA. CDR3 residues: CASSLNPGQGTGGYTF. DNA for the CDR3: TGTGCCAGCAGCTTAAACCCTGGACAGGGGACGGGTGGCTACACCTTC.

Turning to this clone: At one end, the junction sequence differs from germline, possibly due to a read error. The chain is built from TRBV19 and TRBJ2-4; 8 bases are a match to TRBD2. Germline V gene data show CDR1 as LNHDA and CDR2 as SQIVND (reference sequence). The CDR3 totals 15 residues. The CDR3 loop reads CASSTPNNGLTSVSF. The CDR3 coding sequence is TGTGCCAGTAGTACACCTAACAACGGTTTGACTAGCGTCTCCTTC.

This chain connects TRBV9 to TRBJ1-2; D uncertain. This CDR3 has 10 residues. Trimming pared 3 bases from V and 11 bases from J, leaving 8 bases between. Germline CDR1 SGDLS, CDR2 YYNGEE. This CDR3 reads CASSGFLYTF. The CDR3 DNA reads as TGTGCCAGCAGCGGCTTTCTGTACACCTTC.

The CDR3 is CASSEGITGELFF. CDR3 nucleotides: TGCGCCAGCAGTGAGGGGATCACCGGGGAGCTGTTTTTT. The V call is TRBV10-1, the J call TRBJ2-2; D is undetermined. The CDR3 consists of 13 residues. Trimming stripped 2 bases from V and 4 bases from J, with 5 bases between. CDR1 and CDR2 (germline): WNHNN, SYGVQD (reference sequence).

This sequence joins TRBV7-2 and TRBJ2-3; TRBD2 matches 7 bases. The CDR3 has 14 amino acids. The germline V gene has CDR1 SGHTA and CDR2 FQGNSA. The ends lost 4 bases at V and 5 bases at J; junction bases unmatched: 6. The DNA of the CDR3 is TGTGCCAGCAGCTGGACTAGGAGGGGAGATACGCAGTATTTT. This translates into CASSWTRRGDTQYF.

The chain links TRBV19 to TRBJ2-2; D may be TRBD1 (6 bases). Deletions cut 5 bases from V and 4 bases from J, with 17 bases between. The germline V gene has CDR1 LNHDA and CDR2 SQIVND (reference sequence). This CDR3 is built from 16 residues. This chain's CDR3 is CASSSPGHRPTGELFF. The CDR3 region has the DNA TGTGCCAGTAGTTCCCCGGGACACAGACCCACCGGGGAGCTGTTTTTT.

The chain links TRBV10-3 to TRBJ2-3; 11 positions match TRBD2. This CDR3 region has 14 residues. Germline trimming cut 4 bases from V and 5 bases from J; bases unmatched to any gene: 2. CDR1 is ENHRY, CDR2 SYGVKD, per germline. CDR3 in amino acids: CAISATSGEDTQYF. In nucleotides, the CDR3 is TGTGCCATCAGTGCGACTAGCGGGGAAGATACGCAGTATTTT.